The 31 T cell receptor beta chains presented below share a single source sample, sequenced in a study of cytomegalovirus exposure and HLA in healthy donors (TCRdb year 2017). The method was the immunoSEQ multiplex PCR assay. The multiplex PCR relied on a mix of 60 forward primers for TCR Vbeta segments and 13 reverse primers for TCR Jbeta segments. TCRdb holds this immuneACCESS table with in-frame rearrangements only. Some clones are missing; in checked studies, unresolved V genes explain under half, and the rest has no known cause. The table for this sample lists about 71,000 clones; approximately 67% of them were counted only once. The ten largest clones capture approximately 7.6% of the sample. The sample was PBMCs. The receptors originated from a man aged 40-55 years in good health and CMV-seropositive.

Of note for this clone: Other nucleotide sequences from this sample produce the same CDR3. The chain combines TRBV9 with TRBJ1-1; D is unresolved. The ends were cut back, 0 bases at V and 0 bases at J, with 6 bases in the middle. The CDR3 extends over 14 amino acids. Germline assignment: CDR1 SGDLS and CDR2 YYNGEE. CDR3 residues: CASSVGGMNTEAFF. CDR3 nucleotides: TGTGCCAGCAGCGTAGGAGGGATGAACACTGAAGCTTTCTTT.

This clone was seen a handful of times. The same CDR3 can be traced to other DNA sequences in this sample. V gene TRBV7-9 combines with J gene TRBJ2-7; TRBD2 aligns across 13 bases. The CDR3 sequence is 13 residues long. Germline CDR1 reads SEHNR; CDR2 reads FQNEAQ (reference sequence). V dropped 5 bases and J dropped 7; count of bases not matched to a gene: 2. In DNA form, the CDR3 reads TGTGCCAGCAGCCCGGGACTAGCGGGAGAGCAGTACTTC. Translated: CASSPGLAGEQYF.

This clone was detected only a few times. V is TRBV27 and J is TRBJ1-5; 9 bases align to TRBD1. Germline V gene sequence: CDR1 MNHEY, CDR2 SMNVEV (reference sequence). Germline trimming cut 6 bases from V and 0 bases from J; bases unmatched to any gene: 6. The CDR3 has 16 amino acids. The CDR3 is CASRSQGAISNQPQHF. DNA for the CDR3: TGTGCCAGCAGATCACAGGGGGCAATTAGCAATCAGCCCCAGCATTTT.

This clone was detected once. The chain carries TRBV9 and TRBJ1-1; D is uncertain. V lost 6 bases, J lost 0 bases, and 9 bases lay in between. This CDR3 has 13 amino acids. CDR1 is SGDLS, CDR2 YYNGEE, per germline. In nucleotides, the CDR3 is TGTGCCAGCACCCGGTTAATGAACACTGAAGCTTTCTTT. Translating it yields CASTRLMNTEAFF. The variable domain in full, with the rest retrieved from reference TRBV9 and TRBJ1-1, is DSGVTQTPKHLITATGQRVTLRCSPRSGDLSVYWYQQSLDQGLQFLIQYYNGEERAKGNILERFSAQQFPDLHSELNLSSLELGDSALYFCASTRLMNTEAFFGQGTRLTVV.

CDR3 loop: CASSEARGYGYTF. In DNA, the CDR3 is TGTGCCAGCAGTGAAGCGCGAGGGTATGGCTACACCTTC. This chain connects TRBV2 to TRBJ1-2; D unresolved. The V end lost 0 bases, the J end lost 5 bases, and 7 bases lay between the germline ends. The length of the CDR3 is 13 residues. Germline V gives CDR1 SNHLY, CDR2 FYNNEI.

The rearrangement joins TRBV7-6 to TRBJ2-5, with TRBD1 matching 7 bases. Losses at the gene ends were 7 bases for V and 4 bases for J; bases not matched to a gene: 9. The CDR3 has 14 amino acids. Germline CDR1 and CDR2: SGHVS and FNYEAQ. The DNA for the CDR3 is TGTGCCAGCACCAGACAGGGCGGTCCAGAGACCCAGTACTTC. Its translation is CASTRQGGPETQYF.

This clone was found a few times. V usage is TRBV6-1 and J usage is TRBJ1-1; D not certain. V dropped 4 bases and J dropped 6 bases, with 12 bases sitting between them. Germline lookup yields CDR1 MNHNS and CDR2 SASEGT. The CDR3 totals 13 residues. CDR3 sequence (DNA): TGTGCCAGCAGTGTATCAGGTATCCCTGAAGCTTTCTTT. Translated: CASSVSGIPEAFF.

The table lists this clone with a count of one. The gene calls are TRBV29-1 and TRBJ2-7; 8 positions match TRBD1. V lost 1 base, J lost 9 bases, and 14 bases stayed unmatched. The CDR3 is made up of 15 amino acids. CDR1 and CDR2 (germline): SQVTM, ANQGSEA. This CDR3 is CSVEGLGQGGIGQYF. CDR3 DNA: TGCAGCGTTGAAGGCCTCGGACAGGGCGGGATAGGGCAGTACTTC.

This clone was found a few times. The DNA of the CDR3 is TGTGCCAGCAGCTTTGAGCGGGCCCTTAATGAAAAACTGTTTTTT. Translated, it gives CASSFERALNEKLFF. This rearrangement joins TRBV7-9 to TRBJ1-4; D unclear. This CDR3 spans 15 amino acids. Trimming took off 3 bases at V and 4 bases at J, with 12 bases between the two ends. Germline V gives CDR1 SEHNR, CDR2 FQNEAQ (reference sequence).

This clone was observed once. The V and J genes are TRBV5-1 and TRBJ2-3; D is possibly TRBD2 (5 bases). This CDR3 has 13 residues. Trimming shortened V by 4 bases and J by 11 bases, and 17 bases separated the two germline ends. Germline V gene data show CDR1 as SGHRS and CDR2 as YFSETQ. This chain's CDR3 is CASSLGSGKEQYF. The CDR3 coding sequence is TGCGCCAGCAGCCTTGGGTCGGGGAAAGAGCAGTATTTT. Based on the CDR3 plus reference TRBV5-1 and TRBJ2-3, the full variable domain is KAGVTQTPRYLIKTRGQQVTLSCSPISGHRSVSWYQQTPGQGLQFLFEYFSETQRNKGNFPGRFSGRQFSNSRSEMNVSTLELGDSALYLCASSLGSGKEQYFGPGTRLTVL.

The V gene is TRBV13, the J gene TRBJ2-5; no definite D call. The germline gives CDR1 PRHDT, CDR2 FYEKMQ (reference sequence). The CDR3 has 12 amino acids. V shed 2 bases and J shed 11 bases, with 12 bases lying between them. The CDR3 nucleotides read TGTGCCAGCAGCTTAATTAGTACAGAGCAGTACTTC. It is translated as CASSLISTEQYF.

This clone was observed a handful of times. The J gene is TRBJ1-5, the V gene TRBV7-6; unclear D gene. Germline CDR1 and CDR2: SGHVS and FNYEAQ. CDR3 size: 15 residues. Trimming took off 1 base at V and 4 bases at J, with 11 bases between the two ends. CDR3 sequence: CASSLDGEANQPQHF. The CDR3 DNA is TGTGCCAGCAGCTTAGACGGAGAGGCTAATCAGCCCCAGCATTTT.

V gene TRBV5-5 combines with J gene TRBJ1-2, with D possibly being TRBD1 (5 bases). The CDR3 is 14 amino acids. Germline CDR1 and CDR2: SGHKS and YYEKEE (reference sequence). Trimming took 2 bases from V and 8 from J, leaving 16 bases between them. CDR3 region: CASSLTTQGGGYTF. As DNA, the CDR3 is TGTGCCAGCAGCTTAACCACGCAGGGTGGCGGCTACACCTTC.

The rearrangement uses TRBV10-3 and TRBJ1-4; no firm D call. CDR3 length: 17 residues. Germline V gene sequence: CDR1 ENHRY, CDR2 SYGVKD. The V and J ends lost 4 bases and 0 bases respectively, with 15 bases between them. The CDR3 loop is CAISAGNAATTNEKLFF. The CDR3 coding sequence is TGTGCCATCAGTGCGGGAAATGCGGCAACAACTAATGAAAAACTGTTTTTT.

This clone showed up just a few times. The CDR3 protein is CATSPREVLNTEAFF. The CDR3 bases are TGTGCCACCAGCCCCCGGGAGGTTCTGAACACTGAAGCTTTCTTT. The chain is built from TRBV15 and TRBJ1-1, with D unclear. Germline V CDR1 and CDR2: LNHNV, YYDKDF (reference sequence). CDR3 size: 15 residues. Trimming took off 5 bases at V and 0 bases at J, with 13 bases between the two ends.

This clone was detected once. The chain recombines TRBV6-5 with TRBJ2-7, with 9 bases aligning to TRBD1. CDR1 is MNHEY, CDR2 SVGAGI, per germline. Trimming at V came to 5 bases and at J to 1 base, leaving 3 bases not matched to a gene. The CDR3 is made up of 14 amino acids. The CDR3 region is CASSLTGGSYEQYF. The DNA for the CDR3 is TGTGCCAGCAGTCTGACAGGGGGATCCTACGAGCAGTACTTC.

The V gene is TRBV20-1, the J gene TRBJ1-1; D not resolved. Trimming pared 2 bases from V and 8 bases from J, leaving 9 bases between. This CDR3 contains 11 residues. Germline V gene data show CDR1 as DFQATT and CDR2 as SNEGSKA (reference sequence). The CDR3 spells CSARRPREAFF. CDR3 nucleotides: TGCAGTGCTAGAAGACCGAGGGAAGCTTTCTTT.

The V call is TRBV12-5, the J call TRBJ1-1; 10 bases align to TRBD1. The V gene end was trimmed by 5 bases and the J gene end by 3 bases; junction bases not matched to a gene: 3. Germline V gene lookup returns CDR1 LGHNT and CDR2 FRNRAP. There are 14 residues in the CDR3. The CDR3 nucleotides read TGTGCTAGTGGTCCGGACAGGGGGGACACTGAAGCTTTCTTT. Its protein is CASGPDRGDTEAFF.

This clone was observed at least ten times. Different DNA sequences within this sample yield the same CDR3. The rearrangement uses TRBV7-9 and TRBJ2-1; a possible D gene is TRBD1 (6 bases). Germline loops: CDR1 SEHNR, CDR2 FQNEAQ (reference sequence). CDR3 size: 13 residues. V was cut by 1 base and J by 5 bases, with 6 bases left in between. The CDR3 region has the DNA TGTGCCAGCAGCTTAGACAGGGACAATGAGCAGTTCTTC. It is translated as CASSLDRDNEQFF.

V gene TRBV29-1 combines with J gene TRBJ2-7; 12 nucleotides align to TRBD1. The length of the CDR3 is 15 residues. The trim removed 3 bases at V and 7 bases at J, leaving 10 bases unmatched. Germline loops: CDR1 SQVTM, CDR2 ANQGSEA. The CDR3 DNA follows: TGCAGCGTTGAGACACCGGGACAGGGGGCGGGAGAGCAGTACTTC. Its protein product is CSVETPGQGAGEQYF.

V is TRBV7-9 and J is TRBJ1-6, with TRBD1 matching over 9 bases. The trim removed 3 bases at V and 10 bases at J, leaving 4 bases unmatched. Germline loops: CDR1 SEHNR, CDR2 FQNEAQ (reference sequence). The CDR3 extends over 14 amino acids. The CDR3 DNA is TGTGCCAGCAGCTTTACAGGGGGCAGGTCACCCCTCCACTTT. Translated: CASSFTGGRSPLHF.

To note about this clone: A read error may produce the germline difference seen at one junction end. The chain couples TRBV28 to TRBJ2-2, with TRBD2 matching 13 bases. Germline CDR1 reads MDHEN; CDR2 reads SYDVKM. CDR3 size: 16 residues. CDR3 sequence: CASRKLAGGNIGELFF. In nucleotides, the CDR3 is TGTGCCAGCAGAAAACTAGCGGGAGGGAACATCGGGGAGCTGTTTTTT.

Only a few counts were recorded for this clone. V and J are TRBV6-5 and TRBJ1-5; 7 bases align to TRBD1. CDR1 MNHEY and CDR2 SVGAGI come from the germline V gene. This CDR3 has 13 amino acids. V shed 9 bases and J 1 base; nucleotides not matched to a gene: 3. The CDR3 DNA sequence: TGTGCCAGTGGGACAGCCAGCAATCAGCCCCAGCATTTT. Protein sequence: CASGTASNQPQHF.

The rearrangement joins TRBV6-1 to TRBJ2-6; D remains ambiguous. The CDR3 contains 17 residues. The germline V gene encodes CDR1 MNHNS and CDR2 SASEGT. V lost 4 bases and J lost 0, with 13 bases in between. The CDR3 region is CASSAGPTSSGANVLTF. The CDR3 DNA reads TGTGCCAGCAGTGCGGGTCCCACCAGCTCTGGGGCCAACGTCCTGACTTTC.

This clone was counted a few times. The chain combines TRBV29-1 with TRBJ1-4; TRBD1 matches at 9 bases. Looked up from germline, CDR1 is SQVTM and CDR2 is ANQGSEA. The length of the CDR3 is 13 residues. Losses at the gene ends were 5 bases for V and 8 bases for J; bases not matched to a gene: 6. In nucleotides, the CDR3 is TGCAGCGTTTTACAGGGGGCAGGGGAAAAACTGTTTTTT. Amino acids: CSVLQGAGEKLFF.

The J gene is TRBJ2-1, the V gene TRBV5-4; no definite D call. Germline values: CDR1 SGHNT, CDR2 YYREEE (reference sequence). Deletions cut 4 bases from V and 6 bases from J, with 8 bases between. The CDR3 is made up of 12 amino acids. The CDR3 nucleotides are TGTGCCAGCAGCCTCTTGGCCAATGAGCAGTTCTTC. It translates to CASSLLANEQFF.

The J gene is TRBJ2-5, the V gene TRBV5-6; D is unresolved. This CDR3 contains 15 residues. V shed 6 bases and J shed 5 bases, with 20 bases lying between them. The germline gives CDR1 SGHDT, CDR2 YYEEEE. CDR3 in DNA: TGTGCCAGCACCCCCAACCGGGTATCCGGGGAGACCCAGTACTTC. It is translated as CASTPNRVSGETQYF.

There are a few counts of this clone. The gene calls are TRBV25-1 and TRBJ2-2; D unresolved. Germline lookup yields CDR1 MGHDK and CDR2 SYGVNS. V lost 4 bases and J lost 8, with 5 bases in between. The CDR3 loop spans 11 amino acids. This CDR3 is CASSGLGELFF. As DNA, the CDR3 is TGTGCCAGCAGTGGACTGGGGGAGCTGTTTTTT.

This clone turned up a few times. This chain joins TRBV5-4 and TRBJ2-4; TRBD1 aligns across 8 bases. The V segment lost 2 bases and the J segment 1 base; nucleotides outside the gene matches: 11. From germline, CDR1 is SGHNT and CDR2 YYREEE (reference sequence). The CDR3 consists of 18 residues. The CDR3 DNA sequence: TGTGCCAGCAGCTTAGGACAGGGCCATACTGGGGCCAAAAACATTCAGTACTTC. Its protein product is CASSLGQGHTGAKNIQYF.

This rearrangement joins TRBV9 to TRBJ1-1; D may be TRBD1 (5 bases). Germline CDR1 is SGDLS and CDR2 is YYNGEE. Trimming removed 0 bases from V and 4 bases from J, with 16 bases in between. This CDR3 has 16 residues. This chain's CDR3 is CASSVVGLAGVTEAFF. The CDR3 coding sequence is TGTGCCAGCAGCGTAGTGGGGCTGGCGGGGGTCACTGAAGCTTTCTTT. The full variable domain, in which reference TRBV9 and TRBJ1-1 provide the parts outside the CDR3, is DSGVTQTPKHLITATGQRVTLRCSPRSGDLSVYWYQQSLDQGLQFLIQYYNGEERAKGNILERFSAQQFPDLHSELNLSSLELGDSALYFCASSVVGLAGVTEAFFGQGTRLTVV.

The rearrangement joins TRBV7-8 to TRBJ1-2; 10 bases fit TRBD1. Germline assignment: CDR1 SGHVS and CDR2 FQNEAQ. This CDR3 contains 18 residues. V lost 1 base to trimming and J lost 8 bases; unmatched junction nucleotides: 16. In nucleotides, the CDR3 is TGTGCCAGCAGCTTAGGGACAGGGGGTTCTTCTTCGAGGTTAGGCTACACCTTC. It specifies CASSLGTGGSSSRLGYTF.